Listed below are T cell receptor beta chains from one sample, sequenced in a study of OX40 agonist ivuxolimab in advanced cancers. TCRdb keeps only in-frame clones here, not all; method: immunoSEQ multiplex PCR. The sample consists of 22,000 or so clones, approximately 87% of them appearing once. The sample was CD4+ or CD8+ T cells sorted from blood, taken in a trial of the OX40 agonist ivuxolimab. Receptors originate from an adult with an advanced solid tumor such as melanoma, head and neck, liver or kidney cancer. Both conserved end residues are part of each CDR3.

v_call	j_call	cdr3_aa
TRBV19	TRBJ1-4	CASSIVGSEKLFF
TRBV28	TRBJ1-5	CASSLWGEGNQPQHF
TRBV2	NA	CASTREDSYEQYF
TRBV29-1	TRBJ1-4	CSVEEGKLFF
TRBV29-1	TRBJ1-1	CSVEGDTEAFF
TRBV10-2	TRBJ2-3	CASATGAGDTQYF
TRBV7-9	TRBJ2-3	CASSLTGRADTQYF
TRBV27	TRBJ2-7	CASSLGGQGPYEQYF
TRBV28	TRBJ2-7	CASSFFTSGRAQEQYF
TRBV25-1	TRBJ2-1	CASSDLVGGNEQFF
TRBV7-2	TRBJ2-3	CASSLSGGFTDTQYF
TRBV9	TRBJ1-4	CASSVETRPNEKLFF
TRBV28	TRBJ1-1	CASSLVASQEAFF
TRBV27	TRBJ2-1	CASSLLAVSYNKQFF
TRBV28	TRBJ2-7	CASSSPRVPEQYF
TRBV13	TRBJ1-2	CASSPGTVVIPNYGYTF
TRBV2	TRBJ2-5	CASSSSRSWETQYF
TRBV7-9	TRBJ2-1	CASSFTQEQFF
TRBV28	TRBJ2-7	CASSFRVSYEQYF
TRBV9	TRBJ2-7	CASSVGSTTYEQYF
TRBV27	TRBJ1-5	CASSLIPGVGNQPQHF
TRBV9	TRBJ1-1	CASSAGSTEAFF
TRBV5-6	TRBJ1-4	CASSLGDLVNEKLFF
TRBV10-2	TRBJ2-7	CASSEIAGASGDEQYF
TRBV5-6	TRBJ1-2	CASSLAYRTDYGYTF